One and the same sample provided the 15 T cell receptor beta chains below, sequenced in a study of T cell responses to AZD1222 COVID-19 vaccine. TCRdb's copy holds only in-frame clones and misses some; the assay was immunoSEQ multiplex PCR. This table holds 180,000 or so clones, 85% to 90% found once. Specimen: peripheral blood, collected 28 days after the second dose of the MenACWY control vaccine. These receptors came from an adult who received the MenACWY meningococcal vaccine as a control.

The chain joins TRBV19 to TRBJ1-1; TRBD1 aligns across 7 bases. V gave up 2 bases and J gave up 0 bases; unmatched junction bases: 0. CDR3 length: 14 amino acids. From germline, CDR1 is LNHDA and CDR2 SQIVND (reference sequence). The CDR3 nucleotides are TGTGCCAGTAGTATACAGGGGGTGAACACTGAAGCTTTCTTT. Amino acid sequence: CASSIQGVNTEAFF.

The chain joins TRBV5-5 to TRBJ1-2, with 7 positions matching TRBD1. CDR3 length equals 13 residues. V was clipped by 4 bases and J by 3 bases; unmatched bases: 3. Germline loops: CDR1 SGHKS, CDR2 YYEKEE (reference sequence). The CDR3 sequence is CASSPDRDYGYTF. DNA for the CDR3: TGTGCCAGCAGCCCCGACAGGGACTATGGCTACACCTTC.

The chain is built from TRBV28 and TRBJ2-7; D uncertain. From germline, CDR1 is MDHEN and CDR2 SYDVKM. The CDR3 is made up of 15 amino acids. Trimming took 6 bases from V and 3 from J, leaving 18 bases between them. CDR3 DNA: TGTGCCAGCAGCCGAACCCGACCTGACCGCTACGAGCAGTACTTC. Translating gives CASSRTRPDRYEQYF. Combining the CDR3 with reference TRBV28 and TRBJ2-7 gives the whole variable domain DVKVTQSSRYLVKRTGEKVFLECVQDMDHENMFWYRQDPGLGLRLIYFSYDVKMKEKGDIPEGYSVSREKKERFSLILESASTNQTSMYLCASSRTRPDRYEQYFGPGTRLTVT.

The chain combines TRBV7-2 with TRBJ1-6; 7 nucleotides agree with TRBD1. Per germline, CDR1 SGHTA and CDR2 FQGNSA. The CDR3 is 16 amino acids. The J segment lost 0 bases and the V segment lost 6 bases, leaving 5 bases of the junction unmatched. CDR3 residues: CASSRGQLSYNSPLHF. DNA for the CDR3: TGTGCCAGCAGTAGGGGGCAGCTCTCCTATAATTCACCCCTCCACTTT.

This chain uses TRBV18 with TRBJ2-1; D gene uncertain. Between the trimmed V and J ends, which lost 3 bases and 5 bases, there was a span of 14 bases. Per the germline V gene, CDR1 is KGHSH and CDR2 is LQKENI. The CDR3 covers 15 residues. CDR3 sequence reads: CASSPPGPADNEQFF. CDR3 in DNA: TGTGCCAGCTCACCCCCCGGACCCGCCGACAATGAGCAGTTCTTC. Using reference TRBV18 and TRBJ2-1 for the parts outside the CDR3, the full variable domain is NAGVMQNPRHLVRRRGQEARLRCSPMKGHSHVYWYRQLPEEGLKFMVYLQKENIIDESGMPKERFSAEFPKEGPSILRIQQVVRGDSAAYFCASSPPGPADNEQFFGPGTRLTVL.

V is TRBV6-6 and J is TRBJ2-5; 9 bases map to TRBD2. The CDR3 is 14 residues long. In germline, CDR1 is MNHNY, CDR2 SVGAGI (reference sequence). V trimming: 9 bases; J trimming: 5 bases; junction bases outside the gene matches: 10. CDR3 protein: CASRPPAGGETQYF. CDR3 DNA: TGTGCCAGTAGACCCCCTGCGGGGGGGGAGACCCAGTACTTC.

The V gene is TRBV28, the J gene TRBJ1-5, with 7 bases fitting TRBD1. Trimming cost V 6 bases and J 4 bases; bases outside gene matches: 12. The germline gives CDR1 MDHEN, CDR2 SYDVKM. This CDR3 region has 16 residues. The CDR3 DNA reads as TGTGCCAGCAGCCTAGGGGACAGCAATTTTAATCAGCCCCAGCATTTT. This codes for CASSLGDSNFNQPQHF.

The CDR3 region has the DNA TGTGCCAGCAGCTTAGTTGGGGGAGGGCAAGCAGATACGCAGTATTTT. Translation gives CASSLVGGGQADTQYF. V gene TRBV7-2 combines with J gene TRBJ2-3; 7 nucleotides align to TRBD2. The CDR3 consists of 16 residues. The J segment lost 4 bases and the V segment lost 1 base, leaving 8 bases of the junction unmatched. CDR1 is SGHTA and CDR2 is FQGNSA in the germline V gene.

The chain couples TRBV7-9 to TRBJ2-3, with 7 bases that match TRBD2. CDR1 and CDR2 from the germline V gene are SEHNR and FQNEAQ (reference sequence). The V segment lost 5 bases and the J segment 7 bases; nucleotides outside the gene matches: 15. This CDR3 region has 16 residues. The CDR3 loop is CASSPGLVGVKHTQYF. The CDR3 nucleotides read TGTGCCAGCAGCCCCGGACTAGTGGGGGTCAAACATACGCAGTATTTT.

CDR3 nucleotide sequence: TGTGCCAGCTCGGCCGGACAGGTGGTGAGGGAAAAACTGTTTTTT. It specifies CASSAGQVVREKLFF. This chain uses TRBV18 with TRBJ1-4; TRBD1 agrees at 7 bases. Trimming cost V 6 bases and J 8 bases; bases outside gene matches: 12. The CDR3 consists of 15 residues. Germline CDR1 and CDR2: KGHSH and LQKENI.

CDR3 nucleotide sequence: TGTGCCAGTAGTATCATTACTAGCGGGAAAGAGACCCAGTACTTC. It translates to CASSIITSGKETQYF. The genes are TRBV19 and TRBJ2-5; TRBD2 matches 10 bases. The germline V gene encodes CDR1 LNHDA and CDR2 SQIVND (reference sequence). The CDR3 spans 15 residues. Germline trimming cut 3 bases from V and 3 bases from J; bases unmatched to any gene: 4.

The V and J genes are TRBV24-1 and TRBJ1-1; D ambiguous. Trimming took off 4 bases at V and 0 bases at J, with 5 bases between the two ends. This CDR3 comprises 13 residues. CDR1 is KGHDR, CDR2 SFDVKD, per germline. In nucleotides, the CDR3 is TGTGCCACCAGTGACAGACTGAACACTGAAGCTTTCTTT. It yields the protein CATSDRLNTEAFF.

The rearrangement joins TRBV18 to TRBJ1-2; possibly TRBD1 for D (6 bases). CDR1 and CDR2 (germline): KGHSH, LQKENI. Trimming stripped 6 bases from V and 5 bases from J, with 19 bases between. CDR3 size: 15 residues. In DNA, the CDR3 is TGTGCCAGCTCCCCGGTTAGGGGGGAAGCGTATGGCTACACCTTC. Translating it yields CASSPVRGEAYGYTF.

The chain recombines TRBV4-3 with TRBJ1-2, with 9 bases matching TRBD1. Looked up from germline, CDR1 is LGHNA and CDR2 is YSLEER. The CDR3 loop spans 15 amino acids. Trimming took 0 bases from V and 8 from J; bases not matched to a gene: 7. CDR3 sequence (DNA): TGCGCCAGCAGCCAAGATACAGGGGGCGCCCGGGGCTACACCTTC. Translation: CASSQDTGGARGYTF.

The chain has TRBV4-1 and TRBJ2-1; TRBD2 matches 14 bases. The germline V gene encodes CDR1 MGHRA and CDR2 YSYEKL. CDR3 length: 16 amino acids. V shed 3 bases and J 9 bases; nucleotides not matched to a gene: 7. Here the CDR3 DNA reads TGCGCCAGCAGCCATGGAAGACTAGCGGGAGGGGTTGAGCAGTTCTTC. This codes for CASSHGRLAGGVEQFF.